The 9 T cell receptor beta chains given below trace back to one sample, sequenced in a study of T-cell memory formation after mild COVID-19. A single record per CDR3 protein comes from TCRdb applying MiXCR to the 5' RACE reads. The data contain about 390,000 distinct CDR3 sequences, about a sixth of them seen just once; the ten biggest clones take up about 22%. Source material: PBMCs or a T cell subset sorted from them (not recorded which). These TCRs come from a man between 18 and 35 years old who had mild COVID-19 (a few samples of this study predate the infection). Cell type and time point are not known.

The rearrangement uses TRBV14 and TRBJ2-7; 9 nucleotides line up with TRBD1. V lost 2 bases, J lost 4 bases, and 9 bases stayed unmatched. The CDR3 extends over 16 amino acids. Germline assignment: CDR1 SGHDN and CDR2 FVKESK. CDR3 DNA: TGTGCCAGCAGCCAACTGGGACAGGGCTGGAGGTACGAGCAGTACTTC. The encoded protein is CASSQLGQGWRYEQYF.

CDR3 in amino acids: CASSFPGQALYEQYF. Here the CDR3 DNA reads TGTGCCAGCTCATTCCCTGGACAGGCTCTCTACGAGCAGTACTTC. The V gene is TRBV18, the J gene TRBJ2-7; 7 nucleotides match TRBD1. Germline-derived CDR1 and CDR2 are KGHSH and LQKENI. This CDR3 contains 15 residues. Unmatched junction bases numbered 10, after V lost 5 bases and J lost 3 bases.

This sequence joins TRBV20-1 and TRBJ1-1, with a weak D call TRBD1 (5 bases). Trimming shortened V by 0 bases and J by 6 bases, and 11 bases separated the two germline ends. The CDR3 has 13 amino acids. Looked up from germline, CDR1 is DFQATT and CDR2 is SNEGSKA (reference sequence). The CDR3 is CSARDIQGSEAFF. The DNA of the CDR3 is TGCAGTGCTAGAGATATTCAGGGCTCTGAAGCTTTCTTT.

The DNA of the CDR3 is TGCGCCAGCAGCTTCTCAGGGACTTCCTACAATGAGCAGTTCTTC. Residues: CASSFSGTSYNEQFF. This chain connects TRBV5-1 to TRBJ2-1; a possible D gene is TRBD2 (6 bases). Germline CDR1 reads SGHRS; CDR2 reads YFSETQ. This CDR3 region has 15 residues. Trimming stripped 2 bases from V and 1 base from J, with 10 bases between.

In its sample, this clonotype ranks as large. The V and J genes are TRBV5-1 and TRBJ2-2; no firm D call. CDR3 size: 14 residues. V gave up 4 bases and J gave up 1 base, with 8 bases separating them. Germline-derived CDR1 and CDR2 are SGHRS and YFSETQ. CDR3 in DNA: TGCGCCAGCAGCCCAGGAATGAACACCGGGGAGCTGTTTTTT. Its translation: CASSPGMNTGELFF.

The CDR3 sequence: CASSEAWTAIENTEAFF. In nucleotides, the CDR3 is TGTGCCAGCAGTGAAGCGTGGACAGCGATCGAGAACACTGAAGCTTTCTTT. This rearrangement joins TRBV2 to TRBJ1-1, with D perhaps TRBD1 (6 bases). From germline, CDR1 is SNHLY and CDR2 FYNNEI. Trimming left V 0 bases short and J 1 base short, with 15 bases between. The CDR3 has 17 residues.

V usage is TRBV27 and J usage is TRBJ1-1; D uncertain. This CDR3 has 13 amino acids. The germline V gene has CDR1 MNHEY and CDR2 SMNVEV (reference sequence). Trimming removed 2 bases at V and 7 bases at J, with 11 bases between. This chain's CDR3 is CASSLLNGYEAFF. The CDR3 DNA reads as TGTGCCAGCAGTTTACTTAACGGTTATGAAGCTTTCTTT.

This clonotype was counted only a few times. This chain links TRBV5-4 with TRBJ2-3; either TRBD1 or TRBD2 may fit D (5 bases each). Germline CDR1 SGHNT, CDR2 YYREEE (reference sequence). V was clipped by 5 bases and J by 0 bases, with 10 bases between them. The CDR3 extends over 14 amino acids. CDR3 in DNA: TGTGCCAGCAGACGGGACGGAAGCACAGATACGCAGTATTTT. It codes for CASRRDGSTDTQYF.

This clonotype came up a few times. V usage is TRBV12-3 or TRBV12-4 and J usage is TRBJ2-3, with 8 bases identical to TRBD2. The CDR3 has 15 residues. V lost 3 bases to trimming and J lost 2 bases; unmatched junction nucleotides: 4. CDR3 in DNA: TGTGCCAGCAGTTTCGCGGGGGGCCACACAGATACGCAGTATTTT. It specifies CASSFAGGHTDTQYF.